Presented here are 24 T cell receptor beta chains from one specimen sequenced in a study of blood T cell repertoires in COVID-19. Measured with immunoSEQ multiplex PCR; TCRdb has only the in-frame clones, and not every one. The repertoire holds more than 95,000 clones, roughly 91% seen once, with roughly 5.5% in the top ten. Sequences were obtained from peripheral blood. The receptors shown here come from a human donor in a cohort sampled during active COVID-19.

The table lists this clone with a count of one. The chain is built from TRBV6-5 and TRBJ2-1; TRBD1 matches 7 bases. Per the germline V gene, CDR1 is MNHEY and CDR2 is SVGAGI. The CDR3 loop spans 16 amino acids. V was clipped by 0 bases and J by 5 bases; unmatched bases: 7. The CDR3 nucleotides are TGTGCCAGCAGTTACTCCCGGGACAGCCTTAACAATGAGCAGTTCTTC. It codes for CASSYSRDSLNNEQFF.

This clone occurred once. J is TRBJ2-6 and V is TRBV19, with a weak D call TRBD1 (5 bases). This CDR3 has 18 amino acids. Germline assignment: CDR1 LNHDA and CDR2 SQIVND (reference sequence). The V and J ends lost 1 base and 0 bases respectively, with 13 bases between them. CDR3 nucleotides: TGTGCCAGTAGTATAGTGGGCAGGGCGAACTCTGGGGCCAACGTCCTGACTTTC. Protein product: CASSIVGRANSGANVLTF.

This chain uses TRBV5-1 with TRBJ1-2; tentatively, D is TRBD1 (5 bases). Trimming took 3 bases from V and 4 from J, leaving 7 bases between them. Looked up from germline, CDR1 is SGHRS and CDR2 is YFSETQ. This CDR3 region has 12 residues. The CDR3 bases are TGCGCCAGCAGCTCCGACAGCTATGGCTACACCTTC. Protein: CASSSDSYGYTF.

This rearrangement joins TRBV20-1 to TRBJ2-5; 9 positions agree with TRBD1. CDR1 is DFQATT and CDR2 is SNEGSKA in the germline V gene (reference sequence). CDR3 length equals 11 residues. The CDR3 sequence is CSGDREETQYF. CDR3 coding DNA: TGCAGCGGGGACAGGGAAGAGACCCAGTACTTC.

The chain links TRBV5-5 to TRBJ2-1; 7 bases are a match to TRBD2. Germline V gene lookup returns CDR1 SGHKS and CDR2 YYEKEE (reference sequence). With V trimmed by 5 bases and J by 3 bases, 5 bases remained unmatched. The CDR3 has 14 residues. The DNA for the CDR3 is TGTGCCAGCAGTCGCGCGGGGGACTACAATGAGCAGTTCTTC. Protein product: CASSRAGDYNEQFF.

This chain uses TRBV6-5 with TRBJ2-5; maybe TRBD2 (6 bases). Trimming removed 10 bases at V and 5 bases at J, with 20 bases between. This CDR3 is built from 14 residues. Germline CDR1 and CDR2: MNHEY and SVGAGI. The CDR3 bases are TGTGCCACCAAGGAAGGCGGGGTCTATGAGACCCAGTACTTC. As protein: CATKEGGVYETQYF.

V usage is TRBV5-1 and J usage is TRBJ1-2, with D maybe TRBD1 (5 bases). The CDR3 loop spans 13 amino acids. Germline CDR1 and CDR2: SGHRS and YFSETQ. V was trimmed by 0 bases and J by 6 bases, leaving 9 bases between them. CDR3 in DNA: TGCGCCAGCAGCTTGGAGGGGTGGGATGGCTACACCTTC. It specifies CASSLEGWDGYTF.

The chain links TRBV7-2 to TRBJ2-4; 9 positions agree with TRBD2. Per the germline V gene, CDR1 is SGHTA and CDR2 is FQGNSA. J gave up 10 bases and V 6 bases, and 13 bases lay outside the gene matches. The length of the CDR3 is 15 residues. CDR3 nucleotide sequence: TGTGCCAGCAGTCGACTGCTGGCTAGCGGGACTATTCAGTACTTC. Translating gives CASSRLLASGTIQYF.

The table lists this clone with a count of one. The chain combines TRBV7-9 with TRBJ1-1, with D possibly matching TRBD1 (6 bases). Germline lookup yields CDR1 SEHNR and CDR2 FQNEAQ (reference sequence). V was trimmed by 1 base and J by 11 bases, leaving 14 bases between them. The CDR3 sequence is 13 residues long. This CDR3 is CASSLDWGGAAFF. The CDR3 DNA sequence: TGTGCCAGCAGCTTAGATTGGGGGGGCGCGGCTTTCTTT.

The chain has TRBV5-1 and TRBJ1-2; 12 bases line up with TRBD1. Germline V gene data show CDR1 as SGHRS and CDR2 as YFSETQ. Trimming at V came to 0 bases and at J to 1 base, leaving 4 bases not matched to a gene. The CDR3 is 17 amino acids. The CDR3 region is CASSLVGQGAVNYGYTF. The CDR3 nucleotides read TGCGCCAGCAGCTTGGTGGGACAGGGGGCGGTTAACTATGGCTACACCTTC.

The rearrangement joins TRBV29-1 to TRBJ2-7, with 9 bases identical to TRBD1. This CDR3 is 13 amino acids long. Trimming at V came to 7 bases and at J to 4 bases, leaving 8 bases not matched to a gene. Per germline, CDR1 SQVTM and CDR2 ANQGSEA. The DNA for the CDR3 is TGCAGCGCCTCCTACAGGGGGCAGTACGAGCAGTACTTC. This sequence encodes CSASYRGQYEQYF.

The CDR3 loop reads CASSLSGSRSYEQYF. The CDR3, as DNA: TGTGCCAGCAGTCTAAGCGGGAGTCGGTCCTACGAGCAGTACTTC. The rearrangement joins TRBV2 to TRBJ2-7, with 8 positions matching TRBD2. CDR1 and CDR2 from the germline V gene are SNHLY and FYNNEI. Losses at the gene ends were 5 bases for V and 1 base for J; bases not matched to a gene: 7. This CDR3 is built from 15 residues.

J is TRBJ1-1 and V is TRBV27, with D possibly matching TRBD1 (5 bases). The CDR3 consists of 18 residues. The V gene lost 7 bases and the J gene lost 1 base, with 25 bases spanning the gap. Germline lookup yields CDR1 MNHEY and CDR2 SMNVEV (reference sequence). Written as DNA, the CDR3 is TGTGCCAGCAAATTTGCTGGACACCTAGACGGAGCGAACACTGAAGCTTTCTTT. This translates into CASKFAGHLDGANTEAFF.

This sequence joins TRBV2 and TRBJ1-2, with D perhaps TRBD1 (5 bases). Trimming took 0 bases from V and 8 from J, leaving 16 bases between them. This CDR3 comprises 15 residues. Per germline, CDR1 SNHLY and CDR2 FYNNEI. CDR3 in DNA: TGTGCCAGCAGTGAAGCGGCCAGGGCTTTGGGGGGCTACACCTTC. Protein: CASSEAARALGGYTF.

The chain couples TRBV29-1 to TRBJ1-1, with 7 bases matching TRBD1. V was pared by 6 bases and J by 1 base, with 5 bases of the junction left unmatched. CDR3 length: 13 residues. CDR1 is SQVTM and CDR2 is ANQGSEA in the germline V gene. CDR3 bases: TGCAGCGTCAGGGACAGACGGAACACTGAAGCTTTCTTT. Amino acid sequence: CSVRDRRNTEAFF. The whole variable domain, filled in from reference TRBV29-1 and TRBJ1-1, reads SAVISQKPSRDICQRGTSLTIQCQVDSQVTMMFWYRQQPGQSLTLIATANQGSEATYESGFVIDKFPISRPNLTFSTLTVSNMSPEDSSIYLCSVRDRRNTEAFFGQGTRLTVV.

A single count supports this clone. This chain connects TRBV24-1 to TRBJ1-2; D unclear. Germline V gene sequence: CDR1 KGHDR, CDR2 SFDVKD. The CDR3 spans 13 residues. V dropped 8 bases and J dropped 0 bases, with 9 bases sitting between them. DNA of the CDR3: TGTGCCACCAAGATACAGTCTAACTATGGCTACACCTTC. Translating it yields CATKIQSNYGYTF.

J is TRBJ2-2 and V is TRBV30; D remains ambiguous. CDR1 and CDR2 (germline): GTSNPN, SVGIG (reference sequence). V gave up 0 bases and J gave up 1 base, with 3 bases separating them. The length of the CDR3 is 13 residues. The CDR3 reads CAWSVQNTGELFF. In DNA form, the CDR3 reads TGTGCCTGGAGTGTACAGAACACCGGGGAGCTGTTTTTT.

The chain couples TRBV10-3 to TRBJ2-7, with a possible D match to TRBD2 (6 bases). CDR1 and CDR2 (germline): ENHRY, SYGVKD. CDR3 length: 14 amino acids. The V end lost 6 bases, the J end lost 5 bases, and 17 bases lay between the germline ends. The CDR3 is CAIRVTAGGHEQYF. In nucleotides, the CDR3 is TGTGCCATCAGGGTCACGGCAGGAGGGCACGAGCAGTACTTC.

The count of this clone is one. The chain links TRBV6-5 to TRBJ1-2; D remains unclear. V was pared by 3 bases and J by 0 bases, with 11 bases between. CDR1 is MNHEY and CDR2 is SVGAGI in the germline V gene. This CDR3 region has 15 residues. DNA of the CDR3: TGTGCCAGCAGTTATGTGAGAGGGTCTAACTATGGCTACACCTTC. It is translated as CASSYVRGSNYGYTF.

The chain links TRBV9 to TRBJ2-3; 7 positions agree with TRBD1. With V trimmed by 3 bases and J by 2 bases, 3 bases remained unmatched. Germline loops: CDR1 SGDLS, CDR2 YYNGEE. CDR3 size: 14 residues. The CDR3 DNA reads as TGTGCCAGCAGCGCGGGACAGAACACAGATACGCAGTATTTT. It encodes CASSAGQNTDTQYF.

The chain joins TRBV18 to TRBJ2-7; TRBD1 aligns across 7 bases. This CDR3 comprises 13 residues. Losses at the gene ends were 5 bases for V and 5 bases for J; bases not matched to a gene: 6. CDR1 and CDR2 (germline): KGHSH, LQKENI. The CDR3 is CASSSTGFDEQYF. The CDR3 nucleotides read TGTGCCAGCTCATCGACAGGGTTTGACGAGCAGTACTTC.

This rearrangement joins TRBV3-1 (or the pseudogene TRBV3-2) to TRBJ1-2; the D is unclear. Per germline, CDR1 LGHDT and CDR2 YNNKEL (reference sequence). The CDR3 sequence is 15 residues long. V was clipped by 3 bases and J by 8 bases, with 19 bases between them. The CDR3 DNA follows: TGTGCCAGCAGCCACTTCCGATCGGGTAGAGACGGCTACACCTTC. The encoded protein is CASSHFRSGRDGYTF.

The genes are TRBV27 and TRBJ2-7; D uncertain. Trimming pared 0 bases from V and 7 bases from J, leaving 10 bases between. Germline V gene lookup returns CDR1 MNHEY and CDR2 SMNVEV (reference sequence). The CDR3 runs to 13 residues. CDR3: CASSLSPPLEQYF. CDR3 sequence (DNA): TGTGCCAGCAGTTTATCCCCCCCCCTGGAGCAGTACTTC.

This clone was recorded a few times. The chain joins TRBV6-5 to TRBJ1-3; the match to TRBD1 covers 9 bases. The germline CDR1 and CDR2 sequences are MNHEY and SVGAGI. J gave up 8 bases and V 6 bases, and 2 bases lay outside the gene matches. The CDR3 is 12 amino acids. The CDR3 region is CASRRTGDTIYF. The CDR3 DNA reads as TGTGCCAGCAGACGGACAGGGGACACCATATATTTT.